The present TCR beta chain was sequenced within a study of T-cell reconstitution after alpha-beta-depleted transplantation in children. Findings and caveats of the study: T-cell numbers and diversity one year post-transplant derived largely from freshly generated T cells. Some patients owed their high day-60 TCRbeta diversity to surviving recipient T cells and thymic progenitors. Reported findings indicate that, about two months after transplant, alpha-beta T cells came from several hundred expanded clones, which were derived from non-depleted graft cells.

This clonotype came up many times. As yet, its antigen is unknown. A TCRbeta library incorporating unique molecular identifiers was prepared. TCRdb re-analysed the PCR reads in MiXCR, keeping a single row per CDR3 protein. The sample carries 250,000 to 300,000 distinct CDR3 sequences, just over 7.5% recorded once. Deletions cut 2 bases from V and 6 bases from J, with 8 bases between. Germline V gene lookup returns CDR1 SGHKS and CDR2 YYEKEE (reference sequence). The CDR3 has 13 residues. The origin of this receptor is a female patient aged 2-9 years who had a stem cell transplant for Fanconi anemia, so the T cells may come from the graft donor. The chain combines TRBV5-5 with TRBJ2-2; D is uncertain. Source: peripheral blood, taken 360 days after TCRalphabeta/CD19-depleted stem cell transplant. The CDR3 DNA is TGTGCCAGCAGCTTATCCAAACCCGGGGAGCTGTTTTTT. Its protein is CASSLSKPGELFF.